This T cell receptor beta chain was recorded in a study of T cell responses to AZD1222 COVID-19 vaccine. About the study: Analysis merged second doses at about 4 or about 12 weeks. Study findings and constraints: The sample set comprised mostly white British donors with more females, and clonal diversity was possibly underestimated. Breadth and depth of Spike-specific TCRs rose after two AZD1222 doses.

Remarks on this clone: No antigen is known for it.

Method: immunoSEQ multiplex PCR; TCRdb's copy keeps in-frame clones and lacks some. Counted here are 98,000 or so clones, roughly 90% occurring once; the ten biggest clones make up around 20%. The germline V gene has CDR1 SGHDN and CDR2 FVKESK. This CDR3 has 15 residues. Trimming at V came to 1 base and at J to 4 bases, leaving 3 bases not matched to a gene. The source material was peripheral blood, sampled on day 0 of AZD1222 vaccination. The chain couples TRBV14 to TRBJ2-5; TRBD1 aligns across 10 bases. The receptor was isolated from an adult in good health. Here the CDR3 DNA reads TGTGCCAGCAGCCAAGGGACAGGGGGGAGAGAGACCCAGTACTTC. Its translation is CASSQGTGGRETQYF.